The 18 T cell receptor beta chains reported below all come from one sample, sequenced in a study of CD8 T cells in ankylosing spondylitis. General study results and limits: Ankylosing spondylitis blood appeared to carry a characteristic TCR beta motif of roughly 8 highly homologous variants.

TCRdb passed the 5' RACE reads through MiXCR, listing each CDR3 protein once. The sample includes fewer than 550,000 distinct CDR3 sequences, roughly 5% of them seen just once. What these receptors recognize is not known. Specimen: blood, either unsorted or a sorted T cell fraction (not recorded which). The receptors were gathered from a male donor with ankylosing spondylitis.

The V and J genes are TRBV30 and TRBJ1-2, with 8 bases aligning to TRBD1. V shed 0 bases and J 4 bases; nucleotides not matched to a gene: 4. From germline, CDR1 is GTSNPN and CDR2 SVGIG (reference sequence). This CDR3 has 14 amino acids. CDR3 region: CAWSVGQGAYGYTF. Here the CDR3 DNA reads TGTGCCTGGAGTGTCGGACAGGGAGCCTATGGCTACACCTTC.

This clonotype has a handful of counts. This sequence joins TRBV4-3 and TRBJ2-7, with no clear D. Germline assignment: CDR1 LGHNA and CDR2 YSLEER. Trimming took off 1 base at V and 3 bases at J, with 10 bases between the two ends. The CDR3 runs to 14 residues. The CDR3 loop reads CASSQGAFNYEQYF. The DNA for the CDR3 is TGCGCCAGCAGCCAAGGGGCTTTTAACTACGAGCAGTACTTC.

With regard to this clonotype: At one boundary the junction diverges from the germline segment, which might be a read error. The V and J genes are TRBV2 and TRBJ2-7; D is possibly TRBD1 or TRBD2 (6 bases each). Germline V lookup: CDR1 SNHLY, CDR2 FYNNEI. The CDR3 loop spans 14 amino acids. CDR3 DNA: TGTACCAGCCAAGGCAGACTAGGGGGCTACGAGCAGTACTTC. The encoded protein is CTSQGRLGGYEQYF.

This clonotype was detected ten times or more. The chain couples TRBV5-1 to TRBJ2-2, with D maybe TRBD1 (5 bases). The CDR3 is 12 amino acids. In germline, CDR1 is SGHRS, CDR2 YFSETQ. Trimming took 3 bases from V and 8 from J, leaving 8 bases between them. The CDR3 bases are TGCGCCAGCAGCTCCACAGGAGGGGAGCTGTTTTTT. Translated, it gives CASSSTGGELFF.

This clonotype has at least ten counts. This chain joins TRBV27 and TRBJ1-1; D is ambiguous. This CDR3 contains 12 residues. Germline CDR1 and CDR2: MNHEY and SMNVEV (reference sequence). Trimming took 8 bases from V and 8 from J, leaving 15 bases between them. CDR3 sequence reads: CASGRGRGEAFF. The CDR3, as DNA: TGTGCCAGCGGCCGGGGTCGCGGGGAAGCTTTCTTT.

This chain connects TRBV5-1 to TRBJ2-7, with D perhaps being TRBD1 or TRBD2 (6 bases each). Germline assignment: CDR1 SGHRS and CDR2 YFSETQ. The ends were cut back, 3 bases at V and 5 bases at J, with 12 bases in the middle. The CDR3 contains 13 residues. The chain's CDR3 is CASSSRGGHEQYF. The CDR3 nucleotides are TGCGCCAGCAGCTCCAGGGGAGGCCACGAGCAGTACTTC.

This clonotype came up many times. The chain couples TRBV20-1 to TRBJ1-5, with D possibly being TRBD1 (6 bases). The CDR3 runs 15 residues. From germline, CDR1 is DFQATT and CDR2 SNEGSKA (reference sequence). Trimming pared 5 bases from V and 4 bases from J, leaving 18 bases between. The CDR3 nucleotides are TGCAGTGCTCCCAAACGTGGGCAGGGGAATCAGCCCCAGCATTTT. This gives the protein CSAPKRGQGNQPQHF.

This clonotype occurred many times. J is TRBJ1-1 and V is TRBV30, with TRBD1 matching over 11 bases. The V gene end was trimmed by 2 bases and the J gene end by 5 bases; junction bases not matched to a gene: 10. The CDR3 loop spans 16 amino acids. Germline V gene sequence: CDR1 GTSNPN, CDR2 SVGIG (reference sequence). The CDR3 spells CAWSKRFGTGGTEAFF. The CDR3 nucleotides are TGTGCCTGGAGTAAGAGATTTGGGACAGGGGGGACTGAAGCTTTCTTT.

This clonotype occurred many times. The rearrangement joins TRBV28 to TRBJ2-7, with D tentatively TRBD2 (6 bases). CDR3 size: 13 residues. V was cut by 5 bases and J by 6 bases, with 14 bases left in between. Germline values: CDR1 MDHEN, CDR2 SYDVKM. This CDR3 is CASSPGLLSEQYF. The DNA for the CDR3 is TGTGCCAGCAGTCCGGGACTCCTGAGCGAGCAGTACTTC.

This clonotype was counted ten times or more. The V call is TRBV28, the J call TRBJ2-7; D call uncertain. Germline assignment: CDR1 MDHEN and CDR2 SYDVKM. The CDR3 sequence is 12 residues long. V gave up 4 bases and J gave up 2 bases, with 6 bases separating them. The CDR3 DNA follows: TGTGCCAGCAGTTGGGTTCCCTACGAGCAGTACTTC. Translated: CASSWVPYEQYF. Looking up the rest from reference TRBV28 and TRBJ2-7 gives the full variable domain: DVKVTQSSRYLVKRTGEKVFLECVQDMDHENMFWYRQDPGLGLRLIYFSYDVKMKEKGDIPEGYSVSREKKERFSLILESASTNQTSMYLCASSWVPYEQYFGPGTRLTVT.

In this sample, this clonotype turned up a few times. The rearrangement links TRBV2 to TRBJ1-1; tentative D call: TRBD1 (6 bases). The V gene lost 5 bases and the J gene lost 4 bases, with 11 bases spanning the gap. This CDR3 is 13 amino acids long. In germline, CDR1 is SNHLY, CDR2 FYNNEI. This chain's CDR3 is CASSSGVGTEAFF. The CDR3 DNA sequence: TGTGCCAGCAGTTCAGGGGTGGGCACTGAAGCTTTCTTT.

This clonotype was found many times. V and J are TRBV5-8 and TRBJ1-1, with D hard to call. The CDR3 extends over 14 amino acids. V lost 7 bases and J 4 bases, leaving 17 bases between the germline ends. The germline V gene has CDR1 SGHTS and CDR2 YDEGEE. CDR3 sequence: CASHLLSVGTEAFF. As DNA, the CDR3 is TGTGCCAGCCACTTACTCTCGGTGGGCACTGAAGCTTTCTTT.

This clonotype was picked up many times. The chain recombines TRBV5-1 with TRBJ2-1; D perhaps matches TRBD2 (6 bases). Trimming shortened V by 6 bases and J by 5 bases, and 15 bases separated the two germline ends. Per germline, CDR1 SGHRS and CDR2 YFSETQ. The CDR3 has 14 amino acids. CDR3 DNA sequence: TGCGCCAGCACCTTTGGGCGGGGTAACAATGAGCAGTTCTTC. The encoded protein is CASTFGRGNNEQFF.

This clonotype occurred many times. The chain recombines TRBV27 with TRBJ1-1; D is unclear. V lost 10 bases to trimming and J lost 0 bases, with 12 bases between them. The germline V gene has CDR1 MNHEY and CDR2 SMNVEV (reference sequence). This CDR3 spans 13 amino acids. In nucleotides, the CDR3 is TGTGCCACAAGGTTCCTCATGAACACTGAAGCTTTCTTT. It yields the protein CATRFLMNTEAFF.

Ten or more counts support this clonotype. The CDR3 DNA reads as TGTGCCAGCAGCCCCGCCGGGCGGCTCCTCTACGAGCAGTACTTC. Protein product: CASSPAGRLLYEQYF. The chain recombines TRBV7-8 with TRBJ2-7; no definite D call. The CDR3 is made up of 15 amino acids. Trimming shortened V by 5 bases and J by 3 bases, and 17 bases separated the two germline ends. CDR1 and CDR2 (germline): SGHVS, FQNEAQ.

This clonotype has ten or more counts. The CDR3 region has the DNA TGTGCCAGCAGCCAGTACCAGGACTATAATGGCGAGCAGTACTTC. Residues: CASSQYQDYNGEQYF. The chain joins TRBV9 to TRBJ2-7, with D perhaps matching TRBD2 (6 bases). V was shortened by 4 bases and J by 6 bases, with 20 bases between the two germline ends. CDR3 length equals 15 residues. From germline, CDR1 is SGDLS and CDR2 YYNGEE.

Only a few counts were recorded for this clonotype. The chain has TRBV20-1 and TRBJ1-2; D is ambiguous. Germline V gives CDR1 DFQATT, CDR2 SNEGSKA (reference sequence). This CDR3 has 14 amino acids. Trimming shortened V by 1 base and J by 5 bases, and 14 bases separated the two germline ends. CDR3 coding DNA: TGCAGTGCTAGAGCCCCCGTTTTGCGGTATGGCTACACCTTC. Translated: CSARAPVLRYGYTF.

This sequence joins TRBV9 and TRBJ2-7; 8 nucleotides agree with TRBD2. The J segment lost 4 bases and the V segment lost 4 bases, leaving 7 bases of the junction unmatched. The CDR3 runs 14 residues. Per germline, CDR1 SGDLS and CDR2 YYNGEE. CDR3 sequence: CASSPGGRPYEQYF. CDR3 sequence (DNA): TGTGCCAGCAGCCCGGGGGGGAGACCGTACGAGCAGTACTTC.